This T cell receptor beta chain was found in a study of T cell responses to AZD1222 COVID-19 vaccine. This table comes from immunoSEQ multiplex PCR, and its TCRdb copy is limited to in-frame clones, with some not included. The data contain about 140,000 clones, 90% of them singletons. This clone appeared once. Its target is not known. V gave up 8 bases and J gave up 0 bases; unmatched junction bases: 1. In germline, CDR1 is SNHLY, CDR2 FYNNEI. There are 13 residues in the CDR3. Overall study findings and caveats: Sampling captured repertoires only after the peak T cell response.

Specimen: peripheral blood, collected 28 days after the second AZD1222 dose. The chain couples TRBV2 to TRBJ1-5; 7 nucleotides line up with TRBD1. The TCR comes from an adult who received the AZD1222 COVID-19 vaccine. DNA for the CDR3: TGTGCCAGCCAGGGGGATAGCAATCAGCCCCAGCATTTT. Protein: CASQGDSNQPQHF.